These 20 T cell receptor beta chains were sequenced from one sample in a study of blood T cell repertoires in COVID-19. Repertoires were generated with immunoSEQ multiplex PCR, while TCRdb's copy carries only in-frame clones and drops some. The sample has approximately 110,000 clones, 86% seen once; the top ten hold roughly 4%. The specimen was peripheral blood. The receptors here all came from a man aged 35 to 55 with acute or convalescent COVID-19.

This clone has a single count. The rearrangement joins TRBV29-1 to TRBJ1-1, with 7 bases that match TRBD1. The V and J ends lost 7 bases and 0 bases, in that order; junction bases with no gene match: 2. Germline V gene data show CDR1 as SQVTM and CDR2 as ANQGSEA. This CDR3 region has 12 residues. The CDR3 bases are TGCAGCGCCGGACAGGTGAACACTGAAGCTTTCTTT. Amino acid sequence: CSAGQVNTEAFF. The whole variable domain, remainder taken from reference TRBV29-1 and TRBJ1-1, is SAVISQKPSRDICQRGTSLTIQCQVDSQVTMMFWYRQQPGQSLTLIATANQGSEATYESGFVIDKFPISRPNLTFSTLTVSNMSPEDSSIYLCSAGQVNTEAFFGQGTRLTVV.

The V call is TRBV3-1 (or the pseudogene TRBV3-2), the J call TRBJ1-5, with D hard to call. Trimming took off 0 bases at V and 10 bases at J, with 4 bases between the two ends. The germline V gene has CDR1 LGHDT and CDR2 YNNKEL (reference sequence). CDR3 length equals 11 residues. The CDR3 loop is CASSQDLPQHF. The CDR3 DNA reads TGTGCCAGCAGCCAAGATCTCCCCCAGCATTTT.

The rearrangement links TRBV18 to TRBJ1-5, with a tentative D call TRBD1 (5 bases). V was cut by 2 bases and J by 5 bases, with 16 bases left in between. CDR1 KGHSH and CDR2 LQKENI come from the germline V gene. This CDR3 spans 16 amino acids. CDR3 loop: CASSPGTEGRDQPQHF. The DNA of the CDR3 is TGTGCCAGCTCACCAGGGACTGAGGGGAGGGATCAGCCCCAGCATTTT.

J is TRBJ2-7 and V is TRBV6-6; 10 nucleotides align to TRBD2. J was trimmed by 4 bases and V by 7 bases; bases with no gene match: 10. Germline assignment: CDR1 MNHNY and CDR2 SVGAGI (reference sequence). CDR3 length equals 15 residues. The DNA for the CDR3 is TGTGCCAGCACCTTAGGGACTAGCGTCGGGTACGAGCAGTACTTC. Its translation is CASTLGTSVGYEQYF.

The chain recombines TRBV6-1 with TRBJ2-1; D unclear. Per the germline V gene, CDR1 is MNHNS and CDR2 is SASEGT. V lost 1 base to trimming and J lost 6 bases, with 13 bases between them. This CDR3 is 15 amino acids long. CDR3 protein: CASSEGSSLINEQFF. CDR3 nucleotide sequence: TGTGCCAGCAGTGAAGGGAGTTCCCTGATCAATGAGCAGTTCTTC.

The chain is built from TRBV4-3 and TRBJ2-7, with a possible D match to TRBD2 (6 bases). Germline loops: CDR1 LGHNA, CDR2 YSLEER. Trimming removed 2 bases at V and 4 bases at J, with 12 bases between. This CDR3 region has 14 residues. This CDR3 reads CASSQSPGEYEQYF. Written as DNA, the CDR3 is TGCGCCAGCAGCCAATCCCCGGGGGAATACGAGCAGTACTTC.

This chain links TRBV19 with TRBJ2-1; D possibly corresponds to TRBD2 (6 bases). The germline V gene encodes CDR1 LNHDA and CDR2 SQIVND (reference sequence). The germline V and J ends were trimmed by 3 bases and 7 bases, with 10 bases remaining between them. The CDR3 sequence is 13 residues long. The CDR3 nucleotides are TGTGCCAGTAGTATCGGGGGATATAATGAGCAGTTCTTC. Protein: CASSIGGYNEQFF.

For the CDR3, the DNA is TGTGCCAGTTCGGCAGGGGGCGCGGGGAATGAGCAGTTCTTC. Translated, it gives CASSAGGAGNEQFF. V and J are TRBV6-5 and TRBJ2-1, with 8 positions matching TRBD1. CDR1 MNHEY and CDR2 SVGAGI come from the germline V gene. The CDR3 loop spans 14 amino acids. The trim removed 9 bases at V and 7 bases at J, leaving 11 bases unmatched.

The chain uses TRBV18 and TRBJ1-1; TRBD1 aligns across 8 bases. CDR1 and CDR2 (germline): KGHSH, LQKENI. The CDR3 has 16 amino acids. With V trimmed by 4 bases and J by 0 bases, 7 bases remained unmatched. This CDR3 reads CASSQPTGVVNTEAFF. The CDR3 DNA reads as TGTGCCAGCTCACAACCGACAGGGGTGGTGAACACTGAAGCTTTCTTT.

The V and J genes are TRBV5-4 and TRBJ1-2; D gene unclear. V lost 4 bases to trimming and J lost 1 base, with 11 bases between them. This CDR3 spans 14 amino acids. In germline, CDR1 is SGHNT, CDR2 YYREEE (reference sequence). Written as DNA, the CDR3 is TGTGCCAGCAGCCGCGAACCGGTTAACTATGGCTACACCTTC. Encoded protein: CASSREPVNYGYTF.

This sequence joins TRBV11-3 and TRBJ2-5; D possibly corresponds to TRBD2 (5 bases). Trimming pared 5 bases from V and 5 bases from J, leaving 15 bases between. Germline CDR1 SGHNT, CDR2 YENEEA. The CDR3 consists of 14 residues. CDR3 protein: CASSPPEDSETQYF. The CDR3 region has the DNA TGTGCCAGCAGCCCCCCGGAGGATTCGGAGACCCAGTACTTC.

The rearrangement links TRBV12-3 or TRBV12-4 to TRBJ2-5; a possible D gene is TRBD1 (5 bases). This CDR3 has 12 residues. V was trimmed by 8 bases and J by 5 bases, leaving 12 bases between them. CDR3 region: CASARVGETQYF. The DNA for the CDR3 is TGTGCCAGCGCCAGGGTGGGGGAGACCCAGTACTTC.

This clone showed up just once. The V call is TRBV7-8, the J call TRBJ2-7, with D possibly TRBD2 on 6 matching bases. Trimming stripped 1 base from V and 5 bases from J, with 15 bases between. Germline V CDR1 and CDR2: SGHVS, FQNEAQ. CDR3 length: 15 amino acids. The CDR3 sequence is CASSLVGSGKNEQYF. CDR3 DNA sequence: TGTGCCAGCAGCTTAGTAGGTAGCGGTAAGAACGAGCAGTACTTC.

CDR3 sequence reads: CASSITGRGEKLFF. The DNA of the CDR3 is TGTGCCAGCAGCATCACAGGGAGAGGCGAAAAACTGTTTTTT. The chain recombines TRBV7-6 with TRBJ1-4, with TRBD1 as a possible D gene (6 bases). Per the germline V gene, CDR1 is SGHVS and CDR2 is FNYEAQ. Trimming removed 5 bases from V and 8 bases from J, with 15 bases in between. This CDR3 spans 14 amino acids. Full variable domain (rest looked up from reference TRBV7-6 and TRBJ1-4): GAGVSQSPRYKVTKRGQDVALRCDPISGHVSLYWYRQALGQGPEFLTYFNYEAQQDKSGLPNDRFSAERPEGSISTLTIQRTEQRDSAMYRCASSITGRGEKLFFGSGTQLSVL.

V gene TRBV7-6 combines with J gene TRBJ2-7, with 7 bases that match TRBD2. Germline values: CDR1 SGHVS, CDR2 FNYEAQ. Germline trimming cut 1 base from V and 7 bases from J; bases unmatched to any gene: 4. The CDR3 covers 13 residues. CDR3 sequence: CASSLDMRGEQYF. The CDR3 DNA follows: TGTGCCAGCAGCTTAGATATGCGGGGGGAGCAGTACTTC.

The genes are TRBV4-3 and TRBJ1-1; 8 bases match TRBD1. The CDR3 runs to 14 residues. Germline values: CDR1 LGHNA, CDR2 YSLEER. V dropped 4 bases and J dropped 4; count of bases not matched to a gene: 5. CDR3 loop: CASSLLTGGTEAFF. The CDR3 DNA follows: TGCGCCAGCAGCCTTCTCACAGGGGGCACTGAAGCTTTCTTT.

This clone was counted between two and nine times. V usage is TRBV7-9 and J usage is TRBJ2-1; D gene ambiguous. The CDR3 runs 14 residues. The ends were cut back, 2 bases at V and 2 bases at J, with 7 bases in the middle. The germline V gene encodes CDR1 SEHNR and CDR2 FQNEAQ (reference sequence). The CDR3 loop reads CASSLQSPYNEQFF. Here the CDR3 DNA reads TGTGCCAGCAGCTTACAAAGCCCCTACAATGAGCAGTTCTTC.

CDR3 amino acids: CASSEPRQAPNSPLHF. CDR3 sequence (DNA): TGCGCCAGCAGTGAGCCCAGACAGGCCCCTAATTCACCCCTCCACTTT. The chain has TRBV10-2 and TRBJ1-6, with D possibly matching TRBD1 (6 bases). This CDR3 contains 16 residues. V was shortened by 2 bases and J by 6 bases, with 14 bases between the two germline ends. Per the germline V gene, CDR1 is WSHSY and CDR2 is SAAADI.

The rearrangement links TRBV10-3 to TRBJ2-1, with TRBD1 as a possible D gene (6 bases). The CDR3 runs 16 residues. From germline, CDR1 is ENHRY and CDR2 SYGVKD. Trimming took off 2 bases at V and 4 bases at J, with 15 bases between the two ends. The CDR3 sequence is CAISESLGQGYNEQFF. For the CDR3, the DNA is TGTGCCATCAGTGAGAGTCTTGGGCAGGGGTACAATGAGCAGTTCTTC.

This chain joins TRBV7-9 and TRBJ1-2; the D gene is possibly TRBD1 (5 bases). The CDR3 has 14 residues. CDR1 is SEHNR and CDR2 is FQNEAQ in the germline V gene (reference sequence). The ends were cut back, 1 base at V and 4 bases at J, with 10 bases in the middle. CDR3 residues: CASSLGTTVYGYTF. Written as DNA, the CDR3 is TGTGCCAGCAGCTTAGGTACGACAGTCTATGGCTACACCTTC.